The clone carrying this T cell receptor beta chain showed up just once. Assay used: immunoSEQ multiplex PCR; TCRdb lists only in-frame clones, some missing. The sample yields about 2,200,000 clones, 90% to 95% seen once. This entry belongs to a study of shared clonotypes between healthy human individuals. Naive CD8 cells lacked CD45RO and underwent positive selection for CCR7, leaving out terminally differentiated effector memory CD45RA+ cells. The CDR3 totals 13 residues. Deletions cut 6 bases from V and 1 base from J, with 9 bases between. Germline-derived CDR1 and CDR2 are MDHEN and SYDVKM. This TCR was recovered from a man between 18 and 29 years old in good health. Some clones in this sample may be carry-over from other donors' samples. The gene calls are TRBV28 and TRBJ1-1, with D hard to call. Sequencing was performed on naive CD8+ T cells from PBMCs. The DNA for the CDR3 is TGTGCCAGCAGGTGGGGATCGAACACTGAAGCTTTCTTT. Translating it yields CASRWGSNTEAFF.